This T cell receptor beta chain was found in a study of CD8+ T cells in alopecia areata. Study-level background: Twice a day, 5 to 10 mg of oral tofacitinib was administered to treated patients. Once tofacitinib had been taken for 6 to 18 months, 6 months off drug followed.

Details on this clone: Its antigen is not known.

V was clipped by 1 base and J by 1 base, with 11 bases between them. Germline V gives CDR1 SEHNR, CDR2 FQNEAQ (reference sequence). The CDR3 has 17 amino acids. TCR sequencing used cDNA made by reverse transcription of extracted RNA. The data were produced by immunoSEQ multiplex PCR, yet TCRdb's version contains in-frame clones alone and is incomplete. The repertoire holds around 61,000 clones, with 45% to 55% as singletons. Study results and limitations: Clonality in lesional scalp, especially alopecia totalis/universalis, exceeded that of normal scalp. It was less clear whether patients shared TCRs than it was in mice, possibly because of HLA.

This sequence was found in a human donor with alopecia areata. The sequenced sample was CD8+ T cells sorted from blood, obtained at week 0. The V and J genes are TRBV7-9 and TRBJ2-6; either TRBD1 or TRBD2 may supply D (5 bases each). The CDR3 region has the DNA TGTGCCAGCAGCTTAGGGGACCCACCTTCTGGGGCCAACGTCCTGACTTTC. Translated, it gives CASSLGDPPSGANVLTF.